The 25 T cell receptor beta chains below were found in one sample sequenced in a study of metastatic and nonmetastatic thyroid tumors. TCRdb reanalyzed the PCR reads via MiXCR. The sample carries 30,000 to 40,000 clones, 25% to 35% recorded once. Among the patients, none had received any treatment before thyroid surgery. Material for sequencing was blood. The receptor source for this set is a female donor with papillary thyroid cancer or a benign thyroid nodule (not recorded which). Some clones in this sample may be carry-over from other donors' samples.

The V call is TRBV9, the J call TRBJ2-7, with 11 bases lining up with TRBD2. Germline trimming cut 3 bases from V and 4 bases from J; bases unmatched to any gene: 9. Per the germline V gene, CDR1 is SGDLS and CDR2 is YYNGEE. The CDR3 contains 16 residues. The CDR3 reads CASSASSSGRRYEQYF. In DNA form, the CDR3 reads TGTGCCAGCAGCGCCTCTTCTAGCGGGAGGAGGTACGAGCAGTACTTC. The full variable domain, its missing parts supplied by reference TRBV9 and TRBJ2-7, is DSGVTQTPKHLITATGQRVTLRCSPRSGDLSVYWYQQSLDQGLQFLIQYYNGEERAKGNILERFSAQQFPDLHSELNLSSLELGDSALYFCASSASSSGRRYEQYFGPGTRLTVT.

Remarks on this clone: The junction differs from germline at one of its ends, possibly a read error. The chain has TRBV7-9 and TRBJ2-7; 8 bases line up with TRBD2. Germline-derived CDR1 and CDR2 are SEHNR and FQNEAQ (reference sequence). The CDR3 is 13 amino acids. The CDR3 sequence: CAGRLAPGGEQYF. The CDR3 nucleotides read TGTGCCGGCAGACTAGCGCCAGGCGGTGAGCAGTACTTC.

About this clone itself: Germline and junction disagree at one end, which may indicate a read error. The rearrangement uses TRBV3-1 and TRBJ2-7, with D unclear. The germline gives CDR1 LGHDT, CDR2 YNNKEL (reference sequence). The CDR3 has 14 residues. DNA of the CDR3: TGTGCCAGCAGCCAAGAATCTACCAGCTACGGGCAGTACTTC. This translates into CASSQESTSYGQYF.

This clone was seen repeatedly, ten times or more. V gene TRBV11-2 combines with J gene TRBJ2-2, with D possibly being TRBD2 (5 bases). This CDR3 spans 14 amino acids. CDR1 and CDR2 from the germline V gene are SGHAT and FQNNGV. Trimming removed 1 base from V and 4 bases from J, with 7 bases in between. The CDR3, as DNA: TGTGCCAGCAGCTTAGGTCGGGGCACCGGGGAGCTGTTTTTT. Translated: CASSLGRGTGELFF.

This clone was seen a few times. V and J are TRBV28 and TRBJ2-1; 7 bases are shared with TRBD2. In germline, CDR1 is MDHEN, CDR2 SYDVKM. The trim removed 5 bases at V and 10 bases at J, leaving 5 bases unmatched. The CDR3 is 12 residues long. CDR3 loop: CASSELAEEQFF. Here the CDR3 DNA reads TGTGCCAGCAGTGAGCTAGCGGAAGAGCAGTTCTTC.

The table lists this clone with a few counts. The CDR3 loop is CASSPGQGGTEAFF. CDR3 nucleotide sequence: TGTGCCAGCAGCCCGGGACAGGGAGGTACTGAAGCTTTCTTT. The rearrangement uses TRBV28 and TRBJ1-1; 9 positions agree with TRBD1. Germline lookup yields CDR1 MDHEN and CDR2 SYDVKM. V shed 6 bases, J shed 5 bases, and the junction held 7 bases outside the gene matches. This CDR3 has 14 amino acids.

In this sample, this clone turned up once. This chain joins TRBV18 and TRBJ2-2, with 8 bases aligning to TRBD1. The CDR3 runs 16 residues. With V trimmed by 2 bases and J by 2 bases, 4 bases remained unmatched. Germline loops: CDR1 KGHSH, CDR2 LQKENI. DNA for the CDR3: TGTGCCAGCTCACCATTCGGACAGGGAAACACCGGGGAGCTGTTTTTT. This sequence encodes CASSPFGQGNTGELFF. Complete variable domain (other parts from reference TRBV18 and TRBJ2-2): NAGVMQNPRHLVRRRGQEARLRCSPMKGHSHVYWYRQLPEEGLKFMVYLQKENIIDESGMPKERFSAEFPKEGPSILRIQQVVRGDSAAYFCASSPFGQGNTGELFFGEGSRLTVL.

The chain has TRBV2 and TRBJ2-7; possible D gene TRBD2, 5 bases. Between the trimmed V and J ends, which lost 8 bases and 7 bases, there was a span of 15 bases. From germline, CDR1 is SNHLY and CDR2 FYNNEI. This CDR3 spans 12 amino acids. CDR3 nucleotides: TGTGCCAGCCAAGCTAGAGGCGGGGAGCAGTACTTC. This codes for CASQARGGEQYF.

This clone appeared a single time. The CDR3 sequence: CSASSGQGNYGYTF. CDR3 coding DNA: TGCAGTGCTAGTTCAGGACAGGGTAACTATGGCTACACCTTC. The J gene is TRBJ1-2, the V gene TRBV20-1; TRBD1 aligns across 8 bases. Losses at the gene ends were 3 bases for V and 1 base for J; bases not matched to a gene: 4. This CDR3 has 14 amino acids. Germline CDR1 is DFQATT and CDR2 is SNEGSKA (reference sequence).

The rearrangement links TRBV20-1 to TRBJ2-1; 10 bases agree with TRBD2. Looked up from germline, CDR1 is DFQATT and CDR2 is SNEGSKA (reference sequence). Trimming at V came to 1 base and at J to 4 bases, leaving 4 bases not matched to a gene. This CDR3 is 15 amino acids long. The CDR3 protein is CSARVGTSDYNEQFF. The DNA for the CDR3 is TGCAGTGCTAGAGTCGGGACTAGCGATTACAATGAGCAGTTCTTC.

The rearrangement uses TRBV11-2 and TRBJ2-2, with D perhaps assigned TRBD1 or TRBD2 (6 bases each). Germline V CDR1 and CDR2: SGHAT, FQNNGV. Trimming removed 1 base from V and 6 bases from J, with 18 bases in between. The CDR3 totals 17 residues. For the CDR3, the DNA is TGTGCCAGCAGCTTAGGCCCCCGGGGGACAATGGCCGGGGAGCTGTTTTTT. Protein sequence: CASSLGPRGTMAGELFF.

Turning to this clone: At one end the junction does not follow the germline gene, possibly because of a read error. This chain joins TRBV6-1 and TRBJ1-2; no definite D call. The CDR3 runs 16 residues. Germline CDR1 and CDR2: MNHNS and SASEGT. CDR3 region: CASSEEVLGWPYDYTF. Here the CDR3 DNA reads TGTGCCAGCAGTGAAGAGGTTTTGGGGTGGCCCTATGACTACACCTTC.

This clone occurred once. The rearrangement joins TRBV20-1 to TRBJ2-7, with no clear D. From germline, CDR1 is DFQATT and CDR2 SNEGSKA (reference sequence). The V and J ends lost 1 base and 0 bases respectively, with 7 bases between them. CDR3 size: 13 residues. The CDR3 bases are TGCAGTGCTAGAGGAGGTTACTCCTACGAGCAGTACTTC. This sequence encodes CSARGGYSYEQYF.

The chain joins TRBV30 to TRBJ1-1; D is perhaps TRBD1 (6 bases). V was trimmed by 3 bases and J by 4 bases, leaving 15 bases between them. The CDR3 loop spans 14 amino acids. CDR1 is GTSNPN and CDR2 is SVGIG in the germline V gene (reference sequence). The CDR3 region has the DNA TGTGCCTGGAGGAGCAGGGGAGGGGGCACTGAAGCTTTCTTT. Amino acids: CAWRSRGGGTEAFF. Together with reference TRBV30 and TRBJ1-1, the CDR3 gives the full variable domain: SQTIHQWPATLVQPVGSPLSLECTVEGTSNPNLYWYRQAAGRGLQLLFYSVGIGQISSEVPQNLSASRPQDRQFILSSKKLLLSDSGFYLCAWRSRGGGTEAFFGQGTRLTVV.

This clone has ten or more counts. At one of its ends the junction is not consistent with the germline gene, which may arise from a read error. The CDR3 bases are TGCGCCAGCAGCCTTTTAGTAATCGGGGAAAAACTGCTTTTT. It translates to CASSLLVIGEKLLF. This chain connects TRBV4-1 to TRBJ1-4; no clear D gene. The germline V gene has CDR1 MGHRA and CDR2 YSYEKL. The CDR3 has 14 amino acids.

By its share, this clone is medium-sized. Mismatch with germline at one junction end may stem from a read error. The chain links TRBV6-1 to TRBJ2-7; perhaps TRBD1 as D (6 bases). The CDR3 sequence is 11 residues long. Germline CDR1 is MNHNS and CDR2 is SASEGT. The CDR3 bases are TGTGCCAGCAGTGAACAAGGACAGCTGAACTTC. As protein: CASSEQGQLNF.

This clone was counted many times. The chain is built from TRBV20-1 and TRBJ2-1, with a possible D match to TRBD1 (7 bases). CDR3 length: 12 amino acids. CDR1 and CDR2 (germline): DFQATT, SNEGSKA (reference sequence). Trimming removed 5 bases from V and 6 bases from J, with 11 bases in between. The CDR3 spells CSAGQGGNEQFF. In DNA, the CDR3 is TGCAGTGCTGGTCAGGGGGGCAATGAGCAGTTCTTC.

The rearrangement uses TRBV20-1 and TRBJ2-3; 7 bases agree with TRBD2. The germline V gene encodes CDR1 DFQATT and CDR2 SNEGSKA (reference sequence). The CDR3 totals 15 residues. The CDR3: CISREASGYTDTQYF. The CDR3 DNA follows: TGCATCTCTAGAGAAGCTAGCGGATACACAGATACGCAGTATTTT.

This clone came up many times. One base away lies a much larger clone, so this may be a sequencing read error. The conserved closing phenylalanine or tryptophan is absent in this CDR3, likely reflecting a read error. For the CDR3, the DNA is TGTGCCAGCAGCGTAGAATCAGGCAGGGAAAATTCACCCCTCCACCTT. Translating it yields CASSVESGRENSPLHL. V and J are TRBV9 and TRBJ1-6; D perhaps matches TRBD1 (5 bases). Germline CDR1 and CDR2: SGDLS and YYNGEE. This CDR3 is built from 16 residues. Trimming took 0 bases from V and 7 from J, leaving 14 bases between them.

This clone is medium-sized within its sample. The chain joins TRBV19 to TRBJ1-5; D gene unclear. Germline CDR1 LNHDA, CDR2 SQIVND (reference sequence). The V end lost 7 bases, the J end lost 9 bases, and 13 bases lay between the germline ends. The CDR3 contains 12 residues. The CDR3 spells CASTNTAGPQHF. CDR3 in DNA: TGTGCCAGTACCAACACGGCGGGGCCCCAGCATTTT.

There are many counts of this clone. V usage is TRBV27 and J usage is TRBJ2-5, with TRBD1 as a possible D gene (6 bases). Trimming removed 3 bases at V and 3 bases at J, with 8 bases between. Germline assignment: CDR1 MNHEY and CDR2 SMNVEV (reference sequence). The CDR3 covers 13 residues. The CDR3 region is CASSFPGEETQYF. The CDR3 DNA is TGTGCCAGCAGTTTTCCAGGGGAAGAGACCCAGTACTTC.

With regard to this clone: This may be a read error, as it is one base from a much larger clone. The rearrangement joins TRBV5-6 to TRBJ2-5, with a weak D call TRBD1 (6 bases). This CDR3 spans 15 amino acids. The V gene lost 0 bases and the J gene lost 4 bases, with 13 bases spanning the gap. CDR1 SGHDT and CDR2 YYEEEE come from the germline V gene. This CDR3 is CASSLEQGRAETQYF. CDR3 DNA: TGTGCCAGCAGCTTGGAGCAGGGGCGGGCAGAGACCCAGTACTTC.

This clone was counted between two and nine times. The chain uses TRBV2 and TRBJ2-1, with a possible D match to TRBD2 (6 bases). V was shortened by 4 bases and J by 4 bases, with 8 bases between the two germline ends. Germline V gene lookup returns CDR1 SNHLY and CDR2 FYNNEI. This CDR3 is 13 amino acids long. The CDR3 region is CASSVAVYNEQFF. CDR3 sequence (DNA): TGTGCCAGCAGTGTAGCGGTATACAATGAGCAGTTCTTC.

This clone was detected a few times. This chain connects TRBV6-5 to TRBJ2-3; 10 positions match TRBD1. The CDR3 is 15 amino acids. Germline V lookup: CDR1 MNHEY, CDR2 SVGAGI. With 2 bases clipped from V and 2 bases from J, the junction kept 1 base outside the gene matches. CDR3 protein: CASSYGTGDTDTQYF. The DNA for the CDR3 is TGTGCCAGCAGTTACGGGACAGGGGACACAGATACGCAGTATTTT.

This clone was counted between two and nine times. This chain connects TRBV25-1 to TRBJ2-1; 13 bases map to TRBD2. CDR3 length: 15 residues. V lost 5 bases, J lost 10 bases, and 8 bases stayed unmatched. The germline V gene encodes CDR1 MGHDK and CDR2 SYGVNS. The CDR3 DNA reads as TGTGCCAGCAGTAAAGGACTAGCGGGAGCATTAGAGCAGTTCTTC. This encodes CASSKGLAGALEQFF.